This is a list of T cell receptor beta chains from one sample in a study of Ad26.COV2.S vaccination and SARS-CoV-2 variants. The data were produced by immunoSEQ multiplex PCR, yet TCRdb's version contains in-frame clones alone and is incomplete. The table lists fewer than 900,000 clones, roughly 90% of them singletons. The sample in question was peripheral blood, obtained in a trial of Ad26.COV2.S vaccine versus placebo. These receptor sequences come from a person aged 18-60 years who received the Ad26.COV2.S COVID-19 vaccine or a placebo. The CDR3 runs from the conserved cysteine through the conserved F or W. A D gene is named only where the DNA matches it firmly. Clone size is shown for a subset of rows, as once, few, many or a class of expanded clone.

V,J,D,size,CDR3,DNA
TRBV10-3,TRBJ1-1,NA,NA,CAISESGQGGPTEAFF,TGTGCCATCAGTGAGTCAGGGCAGGGCGGGCCCACTGAAGCTTTCTTT
TRBV7-2,TRBJ2-3,NA,NA,CASSIPSTDTQYF,TGTGCCAGCAGCATCCCTAGCACAGATACGCAGTATTTT
TRBV5-4,TRBJ2-5,NA,NA,CASSLALGYQETQYF,TGTGCCAGCAGCTTGGCCCTGGGGTACCAAGAGACCCAGTACTTC
TRBV19,TRBJ1-2,NA,NA,CASNNRDSHYGYTF,TGTGCCAGTAACAACAGGGATTCCCACTATGGCTACACCTTC
TRBV18,TRBJ2-7,NA,NA,CASSPDSGLVGAQYF,TGTGCCAGCTCACCCGACTCTGGACTAGTGGGGGCCCAGTACTTC
TRBV7-2,TRBJ2-2,NA,NA,CASSAHPPANTGELFF,TGTGCCAGCAGCGCTCACCCACCCGCGAACACCGGGGAGCTGTTTTTT
TRBV9,TRBJ2-2,TRBD1,NA,CASSLPATGFNTGELFF,TGTGCCAGCAGCCTCCCCGCGACAGGGTTCAACACCGGGGAGCTGTTTTTT
TRBV5-6,TRBJ1-1,NA,NA,CASSFNQGLREAFF,TGTGCCAGCAGCTTTAACCAGGGCCTGCGGGAAGCTTTCTTT
TRBV27,TRBJ1-6,NA,NA,CASSLGAYNSPLHF,TGTGCCAGCAGTTTGGGGGCCTATAATTCACCCCTCCACTTT
TRBV19,TRBJ2-7,NA,NA,CASSPLEGQSYEQYF,TGTGCCAGTAGTCCCCTGGAGGGACAGTCCTACGAGCAGTACTTC
TRBV13,TRBJ1-1,NA,NA,CASSFFPNTEAFF,TGTGCCAGCAGCTTTTTTCCCAACACTGAAGCTTTCTTT
TRBV7-2,TRBJ1-3,NA,once,CASSLERATPGNTIYF,TGTGCCAGCAGCTTAGAACGGGCTACCCCGGGAAACACCATATATTTT
TRBV20-1,TRBJ2-1,NA,NA,CSASPVFEQFF,TGCAGTGCTAGCCCGGTGTTTGAGCAGTTCTTC
TRBV18,TRBJ1-5,TRBD1,once,CASSPPTTGRQPQHF,TGTGCCAGCTCACCACCGACGACAGGGAGGCAGCCCCAGCATTTT
TRBV15,TRBJ2-3,NA,NA,CATSRDPDYTDTQYF,TGTGCCACCAGCAGAGATCCAGATTACACAGATACGCAGTATTTT
TRBV6-1,TRBJ1-3,NA,once,CASSEAGYSGNTIYF,TGTGCCAGCAGTGAAGCAGGCTACTCTGGAAACACCATATATTTT
TRBV7-8,TRBJ1-5,NA,NA,CASSSSGQNQPQHF,TGTGCCAGCAGCTCTTCCGGGCAGAATCAGCCCCAGCATTTT
TRBV6-6,TRBJ2-4,NA,NA,CASSYGLPAKNIQYF,TGTGCCAGCAGTTACGGGCTGCCGGCCAAAAACATTCAGTACTTC
TRBV3-1/TRBV3-2,TRBJ2-5,NA,NA,CASSRQEQETQYF,TGTGCCAGCAGCCGACAGGAACAAGAGACCCAGTACTTC
TRBV3-1/TRBV3-2,TRBJ2-4,NA,NA,CASSPLPSSTTLGKNIQYF,TGTGCCAGCAGCCCCCTCCCAAGCTCAACAACATTAGGCAAAAACATTCAGTACTTC
TRBV11-2,TRBJ2-2,NA,NA,CASSLPTGELFF,TGTGCCAGCAGCTTACCGACCGGGGAGCTGTTTTTT
TRBV5-1,TRBJ2-2,NA,NA,CASSLGPFRPGELFF,TGCGCCAGCAGCTTGGGACCTTTCCGGCCCGGGGAGCTGTTTTTT
TRBV7-2,TRBJ2-7,NA,once,CASSLVGGYEQYF,TGTGCCAGCAGCTTAGTAGGCGGGTACGAGCAGTACTTC
TRBV11-2,TRBJ1-1,NA,NA,CASSKRAGNTEAFF,TGTGCCAGCAGCAAACGGGCAGGAAACACTGAAGCTTTCTTT
TRBV12-3/TRBV12-4,TRBJ1-1,NA,NA,CASSPPLNTEAFF,TGTGCCAGCTCGCCCCCCCTGAACACTGAAGCTTTCTTT
TRBV10-2,TRBJ2-3,TRBD2,once,CAAGGRGVLTDTQYF,TGCGCCGCCGGGGGGCGGGGGGTACTCACAGATACGCAGTATTTT
TRBV3-1/TRBV3-2,TRBJ1-1,TRBD1,NA,CASSTGGQENTEAFF,TGTGCCAGCAGCACCGGGGGACAGGAGAACACTGAAGCTTTCTTT
TRBV29-1,TRBJ2-6,NA,once,CSVDNSGANVLTF,TGCAGCGTTGATAACTCTGGGGCCAACGTCCTGACTTTC
TRBV4-3,TRBJ1-4,NA,few,CASSQVGGRDEKLFF,TGCGCCAGCAGCCAAGTTGGAGGGCGGGATGAAAAACTGTTTTTT
TRBV6-1,TRBJ2-4,TRBD2,NA,CASSESGLGAMGAKNIQYF,TGTGCCAGCAGTGAAAGTGGACTAGGTGCCATGGGAGCCAAAAACATTCAGTACTTC
TRBV19,TRBJ1-5,NA,many,CATQEGRQPQHF,TGTGCCACTCAGGAAGGGAGGCAGCCCCAGCATTTT
TRBV5-4,TRBJ2-2,TRBD2,few,CASSLRREGPGELFF,TGTGCCAGCAGCTTGCGGCGGGAGGGCCCCGGGGAGCTGTTTTTT
TRBV4-1,TRBJ2-1,NA,once,CASSQSQRYNEQFF,TGCGCCAGCAGCCAATCCCAGCGCTACAATGAGCAGTTCTTC
TRBV5-5,TRBJ1-5,TRBD1,once,CASSLGQGAGQPQHF,TGTGCCAGCAGCTTGGGACAGGGGGCTGGGCAGCCCCAGCATTTT
TRBV9,TRBJ1-2,TRBD1,NA,CASSVESGGIYGYTF,TGTGCCAGCAGCGTAGAGTCAGGGGGCATCTATGGCTACACCTTC
TRBV24-1,TRBJ1-4,TRBD1,NA,CATSTPGQSEKLFF,TGTGCCACCAGTACCCCGGGACAGTCCGAAAAACTGTTTTTT
TRBV5-1,TRBJ2-7,TRBD2,NA,CASSLGAGTSGPLAYEQYF,TGCGCCAGCAGCTTGGGGGCCGGGACTAGCGGACCCCTCGCTTACGAGCAGTACTTC